The text below deals with one T cell receptor beta chain. V gave up 0 bases and J gave up 0 bases, with 3 bases separating them. Germline CDR1 reads KGHSH; CDR2 reads LQKENI. The CDR3 sequence is 15 residues long. Under the authors' procedure: Amplification with reference gene primers provided the estimates of nucleated cell counts. Produced via immunoSEQ multiplex PCR; TCRdb's table is partial and in-frame only. D and trimming were read from the DNA, whereas the V and J calls and clone size are those reported in that table. The sample gives under 200,000 clones, 86% of which show up once; more than 6.5% is in the top ten. These data are taken from a study of blood T cell repertoires in COVID-19. Study-level information: PBMCs, B-cell-depleted T cells, or T cells were the source of the cDNA or gDNA that made up the material.

Sequences were obtained from peripheral blood. The chain links TRBV18 to TRBJ1-6; D is undetermined. The source is a woman older than 75 in a cohort sampled during active or convalescent COVID-19. The CDR3 DNA sequence: TGTGCCAGCTCACCACCGCGCTCCTATAATTCACCCCTCCACTTT. Protein sequence: CASSPPRSYNSPLHF.